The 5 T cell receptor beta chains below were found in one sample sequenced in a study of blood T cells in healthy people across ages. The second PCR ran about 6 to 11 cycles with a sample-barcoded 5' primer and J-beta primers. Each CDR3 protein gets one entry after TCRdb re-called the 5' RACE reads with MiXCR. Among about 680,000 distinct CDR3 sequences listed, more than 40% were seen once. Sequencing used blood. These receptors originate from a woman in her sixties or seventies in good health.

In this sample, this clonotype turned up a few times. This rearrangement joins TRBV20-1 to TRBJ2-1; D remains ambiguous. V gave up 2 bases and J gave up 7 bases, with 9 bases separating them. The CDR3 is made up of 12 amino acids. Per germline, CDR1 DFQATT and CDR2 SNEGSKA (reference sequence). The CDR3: CSARPGLNEQFF. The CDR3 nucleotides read TGCAGTGCTAGACCGGGCCTGAATGAGCAGTTCTTC.

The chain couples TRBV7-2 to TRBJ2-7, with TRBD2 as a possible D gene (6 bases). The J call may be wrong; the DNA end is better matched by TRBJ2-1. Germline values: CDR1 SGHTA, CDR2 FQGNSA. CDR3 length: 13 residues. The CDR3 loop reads CASSRGRGTEQFF. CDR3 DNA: TGTGCCAGCAGCCGAGGGCGGGGCACCGAGCAGTTCTTC.

The CDR3 protein is CSAKPSGAVNTEAFF. DNA for the CDR3: TGCAGTGCTAAACCGTCAGGGGCCGTGAACACTGAAGCTTTCTTT. This chain joins TRBV20-1 and TRBJ1-1, with D maybe TRBD1 (6 bases). V lost 4 bases and J lost 0, with 15 bases in between. CDR3 length equals 15 residues. Germline V gene lookup returns CDR1 DFQATT and CDR2 SNEGSKA (reference sequence).

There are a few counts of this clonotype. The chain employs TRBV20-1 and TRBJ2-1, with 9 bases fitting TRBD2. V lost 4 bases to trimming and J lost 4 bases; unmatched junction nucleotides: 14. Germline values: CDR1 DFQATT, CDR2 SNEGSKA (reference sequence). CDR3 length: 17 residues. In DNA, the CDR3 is TGCAGTGCTACGCCCGTGGCGGGCGGGAGGGGATACAATGAGCAGTTCTTC. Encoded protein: CSATPVAGGRGYNEQFF.

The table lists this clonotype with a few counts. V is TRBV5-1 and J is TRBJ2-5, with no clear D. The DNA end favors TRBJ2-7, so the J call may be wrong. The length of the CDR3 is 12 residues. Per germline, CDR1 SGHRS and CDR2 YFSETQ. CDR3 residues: CASSFVHGEQYF. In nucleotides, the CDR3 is TGCGCCAGCAGCTTTGTTCACGGCGAGCAGTACTTC.